This T cell receptor (beta chain) was sequenced in a study of T-cell memory formation after mild COVID-19. Study findings and constraints: Memory from before infection featured some responding clones, which suggests cross-reactive memory joined. Most CD4+ clones that shrank were in CM and EM, while CD8+ ones turned up in EMRA.

Trimming took 4 bases from V and 3 from J, leaving 9 bases between them. The CDR3 extends over 13 amino acids. Notes on this clonotype: Its target is not known.

TCRdb itself ran the 5' RACE reads through MiXCR, one entry per CDR3 protein. The data show approximately 480,000 distinct CDR3 sequences, roughly 20% seen once. The chain is built from TRBV12-3 or TRBV12-4 and TRBJ1-1; unclear D gene. The origin of this receptor is an adult woman who had mild COVID-19 (a few samples of this study predate the infection). Cell type and time point are not known. Sequencing was done on a sample of PBMCs or a T cell subset sorted from them (not recorded which). DNA for the CDR3: TGTGCCAGCAGTTCTCTCTTACACACTGAAGCTTTCTTT. It encodes CASSSLLHTEAFF.